The sequence of this TCR beta chain was determined in a study of early T cells in non-severe SARS-CoV-2 infection. Study background: Bulk RNA isolated from unsorted whole blood underwent sequencing; chains were not paired.

Study results and caveats: Private and CD4 specificities were missed by VDJdb matching, skewed to anti-spike CD8.

TCRdb re-called the 5' RACE reads with MiXCR, one entry per CDR3 protein. This sample has approximately 100,000 distinct CDR3 sequences, with approximately 9.9% found just once. This clonotype came up many times. Its antigen is unknown. The germline V gene has CDR1 MGHDK and CDR2 SYGVNS. The CDR3 is 12 amino acids. Trimming took off 5 bases at V and 6 bases at J, with 11 bases between the two ends. The TCR comes from an adult who was a healthcare worker with PCR-confirmed SARS-CoV-2 infection or an uninfected control (not recorded which). Sequencing input: whole blood. The rearrangement uses TRBV25-1 and TRBJ2-7; D is perhaps TRBD1 (5 bases). CDR3 amino acids: CASSPDIGEQYF. For the CDR3, the DNA is TGTGCCAGCAGTCCGGACATTGGCGAGCAGTACTTC.